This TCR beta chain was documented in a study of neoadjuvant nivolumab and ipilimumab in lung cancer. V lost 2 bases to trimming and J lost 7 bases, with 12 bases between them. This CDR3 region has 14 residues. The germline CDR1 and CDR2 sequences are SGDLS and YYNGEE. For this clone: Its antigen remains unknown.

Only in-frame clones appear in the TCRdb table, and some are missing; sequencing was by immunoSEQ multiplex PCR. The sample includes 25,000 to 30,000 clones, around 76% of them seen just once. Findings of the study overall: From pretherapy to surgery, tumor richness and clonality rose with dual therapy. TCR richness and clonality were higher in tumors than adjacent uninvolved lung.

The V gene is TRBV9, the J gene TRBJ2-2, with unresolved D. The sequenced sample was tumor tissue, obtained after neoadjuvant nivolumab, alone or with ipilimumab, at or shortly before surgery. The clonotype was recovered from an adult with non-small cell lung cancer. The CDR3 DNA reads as TGTGCCAGCAGCGTCAAGGGATTGAACGGGGAGCTGTTTTTT. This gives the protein CASSVKGLNGELFF. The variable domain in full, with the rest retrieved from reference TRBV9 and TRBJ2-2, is DSGVTQTPKHLITATGQRVTLRCSPRSGDLSVYWYQQSLDQGLQFLIQYYNGEERAKGNILERFSAQQFPDLHSELNLSSLELGDSALYFCASSVKGLNGELFFGEGSRLTVL.